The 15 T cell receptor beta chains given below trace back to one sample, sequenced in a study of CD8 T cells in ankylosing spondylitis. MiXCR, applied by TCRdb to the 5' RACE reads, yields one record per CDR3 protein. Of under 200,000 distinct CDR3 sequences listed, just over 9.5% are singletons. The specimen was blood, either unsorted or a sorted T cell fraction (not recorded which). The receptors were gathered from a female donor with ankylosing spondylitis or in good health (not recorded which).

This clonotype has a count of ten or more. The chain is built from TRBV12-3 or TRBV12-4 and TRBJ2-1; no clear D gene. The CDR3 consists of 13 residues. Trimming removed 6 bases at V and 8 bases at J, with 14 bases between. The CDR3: CASSSPDLDEQFF. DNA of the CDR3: TGTGCCAGCAGCTCCCCAGACTTGGATGAGCAGTTCTTC.

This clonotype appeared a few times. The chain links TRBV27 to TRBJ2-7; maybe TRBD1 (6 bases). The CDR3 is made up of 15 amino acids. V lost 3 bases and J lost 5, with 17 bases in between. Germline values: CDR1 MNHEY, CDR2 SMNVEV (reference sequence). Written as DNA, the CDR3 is TGTGCCAGCAGTTTCGGGACACGTGGGGCGAACGAGCAGTACTTC. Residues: CASSFGTRGANEQYF.

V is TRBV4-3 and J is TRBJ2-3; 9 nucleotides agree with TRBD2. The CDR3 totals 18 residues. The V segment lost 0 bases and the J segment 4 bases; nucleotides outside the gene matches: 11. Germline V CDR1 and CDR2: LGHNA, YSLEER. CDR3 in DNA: TGCGCCAGCAGCCAAGAAGTAGCGGGAGAAGGTTGGGCAGATACGCAGTATTTT. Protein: CASSQEVAGEGWADTQYF.

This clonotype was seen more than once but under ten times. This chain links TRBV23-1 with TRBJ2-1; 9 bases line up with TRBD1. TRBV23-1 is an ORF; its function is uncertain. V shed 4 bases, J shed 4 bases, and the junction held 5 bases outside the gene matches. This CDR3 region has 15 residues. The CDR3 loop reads CASSPDRGRYNEQFF. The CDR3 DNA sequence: TGCGCCAGCAGTCCGGACAGGGGCCGGTACAATGAGCAGTTCTTC.

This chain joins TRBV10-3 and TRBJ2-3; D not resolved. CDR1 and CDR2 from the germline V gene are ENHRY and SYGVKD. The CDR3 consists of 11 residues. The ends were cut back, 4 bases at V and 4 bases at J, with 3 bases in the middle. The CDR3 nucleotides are TGTGCCATCAGTGTTTCAGATACGCAGTATTTT. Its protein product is CAISVSDTQYF.

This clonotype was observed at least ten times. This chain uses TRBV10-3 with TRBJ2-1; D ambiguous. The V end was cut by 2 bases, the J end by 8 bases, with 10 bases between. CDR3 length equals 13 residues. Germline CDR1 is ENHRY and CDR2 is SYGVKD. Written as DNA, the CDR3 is TGTGCCATCAGTGAGACCTTATACCATGAGCAGTTCTTC. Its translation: CAISETLYHEQFF.

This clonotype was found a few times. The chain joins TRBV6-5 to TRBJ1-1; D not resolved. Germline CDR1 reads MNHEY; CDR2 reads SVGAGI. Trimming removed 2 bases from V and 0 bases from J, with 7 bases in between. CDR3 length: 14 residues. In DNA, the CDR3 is TGTGCCAGCAGTTACACAGAGATGAACACTGAAGCTTTCTTT. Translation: CASSYTEMNTEAFF.

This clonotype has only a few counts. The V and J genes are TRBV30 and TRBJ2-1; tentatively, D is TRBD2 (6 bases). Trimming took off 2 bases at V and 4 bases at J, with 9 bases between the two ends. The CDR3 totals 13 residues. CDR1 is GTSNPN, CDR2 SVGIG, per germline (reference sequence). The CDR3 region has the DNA TGTGCCTGGAGTAGCGGGCATTACAATGAGCAGTTCTTC. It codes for CAWSSGHYNEQFF.

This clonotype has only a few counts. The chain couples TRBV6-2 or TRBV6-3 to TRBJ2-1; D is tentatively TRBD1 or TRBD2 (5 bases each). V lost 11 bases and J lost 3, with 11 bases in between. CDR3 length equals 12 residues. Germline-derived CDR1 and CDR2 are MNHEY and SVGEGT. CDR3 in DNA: TGTGCCGCCGGGGCTATCTACAATGAGCAGTTCTTC. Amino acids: CAAGAIYNEQFF.

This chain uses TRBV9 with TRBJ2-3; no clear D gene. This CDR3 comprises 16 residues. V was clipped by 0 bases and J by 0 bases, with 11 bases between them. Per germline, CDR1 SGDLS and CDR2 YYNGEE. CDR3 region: CASSVEASSSTDTQYF. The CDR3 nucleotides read TGTGCCAGCAGCGTAGAAGCGTCCTCTAGCACAGATACGCAGTATTTT.

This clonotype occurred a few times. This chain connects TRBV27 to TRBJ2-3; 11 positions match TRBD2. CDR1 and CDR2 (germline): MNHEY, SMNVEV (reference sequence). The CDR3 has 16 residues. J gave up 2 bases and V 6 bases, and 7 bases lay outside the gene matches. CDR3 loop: CASRLAGGPFTDTQYF. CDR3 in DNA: TGTGCCAGCAGGTTAGCGGGAGGGCCCTTCACAGATACGCAGTATTTT.

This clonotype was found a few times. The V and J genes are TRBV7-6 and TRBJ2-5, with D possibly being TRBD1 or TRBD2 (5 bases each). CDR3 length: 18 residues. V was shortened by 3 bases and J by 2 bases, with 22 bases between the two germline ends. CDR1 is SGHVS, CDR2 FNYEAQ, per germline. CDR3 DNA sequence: TGTGCCAGCAGCTTTAATTCCCCAAGGGGACCATCACAAGAGACCCAGTACTTC. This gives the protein CASSFNSPRGPSQETQYF.

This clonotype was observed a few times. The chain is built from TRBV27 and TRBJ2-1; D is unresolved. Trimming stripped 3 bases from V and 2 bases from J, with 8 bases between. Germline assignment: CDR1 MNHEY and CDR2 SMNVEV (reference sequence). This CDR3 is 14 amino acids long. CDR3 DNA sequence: TGTGCCAGCAGTTTTGGGCTAACCTACAATGAGCAGTTCTTC. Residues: CASSFGLTYNEQFF.

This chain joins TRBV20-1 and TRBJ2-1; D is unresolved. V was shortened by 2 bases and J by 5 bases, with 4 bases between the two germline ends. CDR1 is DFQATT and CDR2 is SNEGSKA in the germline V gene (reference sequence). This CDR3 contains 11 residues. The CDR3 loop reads CSARNHNEQFF. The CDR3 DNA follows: TGCAGTGCTAGAAACCACAATGAGCAGTTCTTC.

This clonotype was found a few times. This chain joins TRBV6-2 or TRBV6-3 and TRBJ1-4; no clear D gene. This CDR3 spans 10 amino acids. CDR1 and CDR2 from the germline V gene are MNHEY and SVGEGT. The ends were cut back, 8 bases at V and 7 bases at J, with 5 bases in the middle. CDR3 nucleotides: TGTGCCAGCGGAGGTGAAAAACTGTTTTTT. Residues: CASGGEKLFF.